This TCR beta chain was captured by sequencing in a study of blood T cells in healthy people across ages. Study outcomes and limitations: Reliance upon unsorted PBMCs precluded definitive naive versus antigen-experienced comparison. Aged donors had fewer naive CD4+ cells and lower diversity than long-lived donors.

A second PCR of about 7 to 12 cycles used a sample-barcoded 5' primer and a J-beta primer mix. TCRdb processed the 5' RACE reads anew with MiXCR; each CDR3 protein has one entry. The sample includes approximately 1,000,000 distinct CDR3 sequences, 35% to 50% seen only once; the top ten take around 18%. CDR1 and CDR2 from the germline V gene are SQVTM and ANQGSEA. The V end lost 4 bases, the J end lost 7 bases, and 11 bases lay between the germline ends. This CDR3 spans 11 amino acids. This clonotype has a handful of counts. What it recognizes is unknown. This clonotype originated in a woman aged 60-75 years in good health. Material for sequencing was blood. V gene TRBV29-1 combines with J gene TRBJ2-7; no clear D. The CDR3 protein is CSVVIGWEQYF. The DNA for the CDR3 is TGCAGCGTTGTAATTGGATGGGAGCAGTACTTC.